The next 2 T cell receptor beta chains were all read from a single sample in a study of T cell responses to AZD1222 COVID-19 vaccine. Using immunoSEQ multiplex PCR, the repertoire was profiled, and TCRdb retains in-frame clones only, with some absent. Of approximately 73,000 clones in the sample, 80% to 85% were seen once. The sample consisted of peripheral blood, taken on day 0 of AZD1222 vaccination. These TCRs come from an adult in good health.

The CDR3 DNA follows: TGCAGCGTTTCGGTATCCTCCTACAATGAGCAGTTCTTC. Its protein product is CSVSVSSYNEQFF. V usage is TRBV29-1 and J usage is TRBJ2-1; D gene ambiguous. With 5 bases removed from V and 0 bases from J, the gap between germline ends came to 8 bases. Per germline, CDR1 SQVTM and CDR2 ANQGSEA. This CDR3 has 13 residues.

Regarding this clone: Within the sample, other DNA sequences also encode this same CDR3. DNA for the CDR3: TGCAGCGTTGAACAGGGGGGCCCCTACAATGAGCAGTTCTTC. This codes for CSVEQGGPYNEQFF. V usage is TRBV29-1 and J usage is TRBJ2-1, with a tentative D call TRBD1 (7 bases). The CDR3 consists of 14 residues. V lost 2 bases, J lost 2 bases, and 10 bases lay in between. Germline CDR1 and CDR2: SQVTM and ANQGSEA.